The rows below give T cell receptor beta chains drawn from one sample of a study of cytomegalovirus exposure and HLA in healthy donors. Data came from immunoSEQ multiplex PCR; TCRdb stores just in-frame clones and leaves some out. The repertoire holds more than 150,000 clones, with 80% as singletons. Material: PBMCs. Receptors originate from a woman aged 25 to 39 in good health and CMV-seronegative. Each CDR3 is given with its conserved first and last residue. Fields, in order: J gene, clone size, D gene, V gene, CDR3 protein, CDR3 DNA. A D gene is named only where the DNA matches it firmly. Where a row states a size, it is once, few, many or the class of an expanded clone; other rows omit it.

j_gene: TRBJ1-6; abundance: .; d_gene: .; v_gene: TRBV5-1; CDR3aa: CASSLGNSLGSPLHF; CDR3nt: TGCGCCAGCAGCTTGGGGAACAGTTTAGGCTCACCCCTCCACTTT
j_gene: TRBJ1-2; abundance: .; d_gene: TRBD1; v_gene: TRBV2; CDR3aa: CASRTGNYGYTF; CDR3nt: TGTGCCAGCAGGACAGGGAACTATGGCTACACCTTC
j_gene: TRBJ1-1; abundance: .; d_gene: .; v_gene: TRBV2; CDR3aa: CASSAELGGDTEAFF; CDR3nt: TGTGCCAGCAGTGCGGAGCTCGGGGGGGACACTGAAGCTTTCTTT
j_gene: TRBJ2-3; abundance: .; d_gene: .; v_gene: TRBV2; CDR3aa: CASSETRGSSTDTQYF; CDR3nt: TGTGCCAGCAGTGAAACCCGCGGGTCCAGCACAGATACGCAGTATTTT
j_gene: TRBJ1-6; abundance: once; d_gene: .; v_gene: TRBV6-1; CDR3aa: CASSPHPGENSPLHF; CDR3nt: TGTGCCAGCAGTCCCCACCCGGGGGAGAATTCACCCCTCCACTTT
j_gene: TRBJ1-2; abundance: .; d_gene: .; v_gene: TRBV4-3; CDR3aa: CASSQILGGVPGYTF; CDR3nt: TGCGCCAGCAGCCAGATCCTAGGGGGAGTGCCTGGCTACACCTTC
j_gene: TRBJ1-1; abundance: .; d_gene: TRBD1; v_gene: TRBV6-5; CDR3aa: CASSYPATGPNTEAFF; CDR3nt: TGTGCCAGCAGTTACCCAGCGACAGGGCCGAACACTGAAGCTTTCTTT
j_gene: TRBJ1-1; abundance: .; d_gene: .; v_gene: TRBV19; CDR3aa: CASSRQNTEAFF; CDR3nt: TGTGCCAGTAGTCGACAGAACACTGAAGCTTTCTTT
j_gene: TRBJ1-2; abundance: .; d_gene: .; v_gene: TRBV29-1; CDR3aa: CSVVFVGQKAAGYTF; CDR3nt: TGCAGCGTTGTGTTTGTTGGACAAAAGGCCGCTGGCTACACCTTC
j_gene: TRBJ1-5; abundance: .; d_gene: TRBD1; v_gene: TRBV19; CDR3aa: CASSMGGGTGSFVWPQHF; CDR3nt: TGTGCCAGTAGTATGGGTGGGGGGACAGGGAGCTTCGTGTGGCCCCAGCATTTT
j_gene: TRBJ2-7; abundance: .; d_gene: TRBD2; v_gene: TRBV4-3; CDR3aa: CASSRGTSGVTYEQYF; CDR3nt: TGCGCCAGCAGCCGAGGGACTAGCGGGGTAACCTACGAGCAGTACTTC
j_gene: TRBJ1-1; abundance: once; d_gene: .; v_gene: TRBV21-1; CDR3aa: CASSGWDRGGTEAFF; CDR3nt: TGTGCCAGCAGCGGATGGGACAGGGGAGGCACTGAAGCTTTCTTT
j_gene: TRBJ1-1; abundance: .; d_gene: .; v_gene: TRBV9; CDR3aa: CASSAGAEAFF; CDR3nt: TGTGCCAGCAGCGCCGGGGCTGAAGCTTTCTTT
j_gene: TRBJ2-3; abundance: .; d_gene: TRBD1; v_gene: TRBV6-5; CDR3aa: CASHRDRVADTQYF; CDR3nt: TGTGCCAGCCACCGGGACAGGGTCGCTGATACGCAGTATTTT
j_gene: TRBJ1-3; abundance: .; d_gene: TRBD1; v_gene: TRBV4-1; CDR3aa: CASSFRSGGETSGNTIYF; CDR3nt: TGCGCCAGCAGCTTCAGGTCAGGGGGCGAGACCTCTGGAAACACCATATATTTT
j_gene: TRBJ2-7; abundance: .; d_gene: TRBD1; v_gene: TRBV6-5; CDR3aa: CASTRDSSSEQYF; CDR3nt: TGTGCCAGCACTCGGGACAGCTCCTCCGAGCAGTACTTC
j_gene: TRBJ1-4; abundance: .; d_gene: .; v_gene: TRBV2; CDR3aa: CASNRVYDEKLFF; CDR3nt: TGTGCCAGTAACAGGGTGTACGATGAAAAACTGTTTTTT
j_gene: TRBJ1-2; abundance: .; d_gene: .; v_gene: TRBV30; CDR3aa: CAWRWGGSYGYTF; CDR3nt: TGTGCCTGGAGATGGGGGGGCAGCTATGGCTACACCTTC
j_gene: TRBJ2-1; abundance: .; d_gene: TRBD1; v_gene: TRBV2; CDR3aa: CASRAGTELNEQFF; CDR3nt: TGTGCCAGCAGGGCCGGGACAGAACTCAATGAGCAGTTCTTC
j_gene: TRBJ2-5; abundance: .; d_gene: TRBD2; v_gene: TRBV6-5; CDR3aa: CASSPPGTSWETQYF; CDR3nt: TGTGCCAGCAGTCCCCCCGGGACTAGCTGGGAGACCCAGTACTTC
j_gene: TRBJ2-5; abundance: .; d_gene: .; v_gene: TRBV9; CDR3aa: CASSVSTRAEAQYF; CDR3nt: TGTGCCAGCAGCGTATCGACCAGGGCCGAGGCCCAGTACTTC
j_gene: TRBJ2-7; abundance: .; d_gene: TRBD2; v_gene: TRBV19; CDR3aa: CASSDLAGGPTAYEQYF; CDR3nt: TGTGCCAGTAGCGACTTAGCGGGGGGACCCACCGCCTACGAGCAGTACTTC
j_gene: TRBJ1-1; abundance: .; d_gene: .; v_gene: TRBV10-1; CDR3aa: CASATGRGTEAFF; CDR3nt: TGCGCCAGCGCCACCGGCAGGGGCACTGAAGCTTTCTTT
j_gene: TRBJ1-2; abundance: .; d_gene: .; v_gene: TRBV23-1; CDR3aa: CASSQTGLGHYGYTF; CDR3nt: TGCGCCAGCAGTCAAACTGGGTTGGGGCACTATGGCTACACCTTC
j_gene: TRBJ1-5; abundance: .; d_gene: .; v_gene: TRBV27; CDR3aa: CASSAQGNQPQHF; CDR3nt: TGTGCCAGCAGCGCCCAGGGCAATCAGCCCCAGCATTTT
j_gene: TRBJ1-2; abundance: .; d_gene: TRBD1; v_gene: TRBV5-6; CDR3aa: CASSPDRANYGYTF; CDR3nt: TGTGCCAGCAGCCCTGACAGGGCTAACTATGGCTACACCTTC
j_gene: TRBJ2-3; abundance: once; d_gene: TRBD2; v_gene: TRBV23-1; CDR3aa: CASSQSYWRGSTTDTQYF; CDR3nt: TGCGCCAGCAGTCAGTCATACTGGCGGGGGTCCACCACAGATACGCAGTATTTT
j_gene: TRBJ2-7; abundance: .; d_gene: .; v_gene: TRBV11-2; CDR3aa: CASSQGTRPYEQYF; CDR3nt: TGTGCCAGCAGCCAGGGGACACGACCCTACGAGCAGTACTTC
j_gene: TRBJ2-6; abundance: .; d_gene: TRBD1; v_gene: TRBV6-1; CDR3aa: CASSARDRISGANVLTF; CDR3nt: TGTGCCAGCAGTGCCCGGGACAGGATATCTGGGGCCAACGTCCTGACTTTC
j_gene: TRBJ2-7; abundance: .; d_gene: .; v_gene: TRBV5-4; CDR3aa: CASSLPRSSEQYF; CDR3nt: TGTGCCAGCAGCTTACCCCGGAGTAGCGAGCAGTACTTC
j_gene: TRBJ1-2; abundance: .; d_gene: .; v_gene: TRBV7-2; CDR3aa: CASSGLWGGGYTF; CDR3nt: TGTGCCAGCAGCGGGCTTTGGGGGGGTGGCTACACCTTC
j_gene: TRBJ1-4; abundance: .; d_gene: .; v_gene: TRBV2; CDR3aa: CASSPRSGSDEKLFF; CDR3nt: TGTGCCAGCAGCCCCCGTTCGGGGAGCGATGAAAAACTGTTTTTT
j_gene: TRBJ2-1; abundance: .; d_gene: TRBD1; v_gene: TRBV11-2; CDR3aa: CASSPGQGKYNEQFF; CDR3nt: TGTGCCAGCAGCCCGGGACAGGGGAAGTACAATGAGCAGTTCTTC
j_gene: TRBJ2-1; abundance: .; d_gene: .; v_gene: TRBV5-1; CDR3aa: CASSLGTGQLGYNEQFF; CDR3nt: TGCGCCAGCAGCTTGGGTACGGGTCAGCTGGGTTACAATGAGCAGTTCTTC
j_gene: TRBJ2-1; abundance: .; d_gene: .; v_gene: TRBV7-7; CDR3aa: CASSLVPAGALNEQFF; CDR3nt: TGTGCTAGCAGCTTAGTCCCCGCGGGGGCTTTAAATGAGCAGTTCTTC
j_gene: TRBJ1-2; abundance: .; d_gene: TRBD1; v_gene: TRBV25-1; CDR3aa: CASSEGGWDRAYGYTF; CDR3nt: TGTGCCAGCAGTGAAGGAGGCTGGGACAGGGCCTATGGCTACACCTTC
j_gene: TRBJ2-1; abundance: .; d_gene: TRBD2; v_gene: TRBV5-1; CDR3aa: CASSPPSGGYNEQFF; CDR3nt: TGCGCCAGCAGCCCCCCCAGCGGGGGGTACAATGAGCAGTTCTTC
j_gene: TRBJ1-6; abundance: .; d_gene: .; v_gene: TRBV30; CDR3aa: CAWSVRGESPLHF; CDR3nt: TGTGCCTGGAGTGTGCGGGGTGAGTCACCCCTCCACTTT
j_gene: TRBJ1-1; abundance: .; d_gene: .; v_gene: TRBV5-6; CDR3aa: CASSLERGSAINTEAFF; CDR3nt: TGTGCCAGCAGCTTGGAACGGGGGTCGGCCATAAACACTGAAGCTTTCTTT
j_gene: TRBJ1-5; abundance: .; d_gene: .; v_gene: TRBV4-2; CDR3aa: CASSQDPVVITNQPQHF; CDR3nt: TGTGCCAGCAGCCAAGACCCCGTAGTTATAACCAATCAGCCCCAGCATTTT
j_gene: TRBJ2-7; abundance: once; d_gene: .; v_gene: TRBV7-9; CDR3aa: CASSSHGGEQYF; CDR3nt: TGTGCCAGCAGCTCCCACGGGGGCGAGCAGTACTTC
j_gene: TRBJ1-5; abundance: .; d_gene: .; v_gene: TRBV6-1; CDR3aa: CASSAVGGPQHF; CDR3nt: TGTGCCAGCAGTGCCGTGGGGGGGCCCCAGCATTTT
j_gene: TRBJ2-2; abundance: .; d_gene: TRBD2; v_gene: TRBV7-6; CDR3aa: CASSPAGLAGGWSSGELFF; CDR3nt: TGTGCCAGCAGCCCTGCGGGACTAGCGGGGGGGTGGTCTTCCGGGGAGCTGTTTTTT
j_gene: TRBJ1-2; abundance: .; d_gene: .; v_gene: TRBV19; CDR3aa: CASSIGDVYGYTF; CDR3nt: TGTGCCAGTAGTATCGGGGATGTCTATGGCTACACCTTC
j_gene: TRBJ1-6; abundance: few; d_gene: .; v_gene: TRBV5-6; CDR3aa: CASSPRGGAGNSPLHF; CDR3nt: TGTGCCAGCAGCCCGAGGGGGGGCGCGGGTAATTCACCCCTCCACTTT
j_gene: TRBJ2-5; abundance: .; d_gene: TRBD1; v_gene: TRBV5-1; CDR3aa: CASSRGTGEAETQYF; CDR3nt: TGCGCCAGCAGCAGAGGGACAGGGGAGGCGGAGACCCAGTACTTC
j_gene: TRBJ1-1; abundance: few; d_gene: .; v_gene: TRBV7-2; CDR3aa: CASSPDQVNTEAFF; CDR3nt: TGTGCCAGCAGCCCCGACCAGGTTAACACTGAAGCTTTCTTT
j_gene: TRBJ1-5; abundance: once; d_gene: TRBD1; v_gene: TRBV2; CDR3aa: CASRVRQGESNQPQHF; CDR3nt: TGTGCCAGCAGAGTCCGACAGGGCGAAAGCAATCAGCCCCAGCATTTT
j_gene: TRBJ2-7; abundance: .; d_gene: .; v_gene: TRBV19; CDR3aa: CASSISGARYEQYF; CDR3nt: TGTGCCAGTAGTATTAGTGGGGCCCGCTACGAGCAGTACTTC
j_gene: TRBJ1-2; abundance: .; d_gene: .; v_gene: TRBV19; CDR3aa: CASSIYPDSFNYGYTF; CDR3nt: TGTGCCAGTAGTATCTACCCGGACAGTTTTAACTATGGCTACACCTTC
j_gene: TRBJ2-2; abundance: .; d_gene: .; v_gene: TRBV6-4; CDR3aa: CASSASGLVAGELFF; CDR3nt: TGTGCCAGCAGTGCATCGGGACTGGTGGCCGGGGAGCTGTTTTTT
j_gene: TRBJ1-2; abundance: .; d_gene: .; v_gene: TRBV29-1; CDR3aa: CSVEVQGGYTF; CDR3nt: TGCAGCGTAGAGGTTCAAGGTGGCTACACCTTC
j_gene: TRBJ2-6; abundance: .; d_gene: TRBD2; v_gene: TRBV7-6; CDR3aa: CASSLIVGVGEGANVLTF; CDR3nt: TGTGCCAGCAGCCTAATAGTGGGCGTGGGGGAGGGTGCCAACGTCCTGACTTTC
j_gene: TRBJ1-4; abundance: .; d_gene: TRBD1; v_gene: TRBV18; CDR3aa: CASSPPRTGDEKLFF; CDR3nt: TGTGCCAGCTCACCACCCCGGACAGGGGACGAAAAACTGTTTTTT
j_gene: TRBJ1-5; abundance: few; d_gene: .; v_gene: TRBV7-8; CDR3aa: CASSQTGSNQPQHF; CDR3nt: TGTGCCAGCAGCCAGACGGGGAGCAATCAGCCCCAGCATTTT